The 24 T cell receptor beta chains presented below share a single source sample, sequenced in a study of T-cell memory formation after mild COVID-19. Each CDR3 protein gets one entry after TCRdb re-called the 5' RACE reads with MiXCR. The repertoire holds a few hundred thousand distinct CDR3 sequences, with around 26% as singletons. Sequencing used PBMCs or a T cell subset sorted from them (not recorded which). Source of these receptors: an adult woman who had mild COVID-19 (a few samples of this study predate the infection). Cell type and time point are not known.

This clonotype was recorded many times. This chain links TRBV7-9 with TRBJ2-5; D call uncertain. There are 13 residues in the CDR3. CDR1 is SEHNR and CDR2 is FQNEAQ in the germline V gene (reference sequence). The V end was cut by 2 bases, the J end by 2 bases, with 6 bases between. CDR3 nucleotide sequence: TGTGCCAGCAGCTTAAGTGGTCAAGAGACCCAGTACTTC. Its translation: CASSLSGQETQYF.

The chain recombines TRBV29-1 with TRBJ1-1; no clear D gene. This CDR3 is 11 amino acids long. The germline CDR1 and CDR2 sequences are SQVTM and ANQGSEA. With 7 bases removed from V and 3 bases from J, the gap between germline ends came to 9 bases. For the CDR3, the DNA is TGCAGCGGGACTACCTACACTGAAGCTTTCTTT. It codes for CSGTTYTEAFF.

This clonotype has just one count. This chain joins TRBV5-4 and TRBJ2-3; D is unresolved. With 0 bases removed from V and 6 bases from J, the gap between germline ends came to 11 bases. The CDR3 length is 14 residues. Germline CDR1 is SGHNT and CDR2 is YYREEE (reference sequence). CDR3 region: CASSLVISRDTQYF. The CDR3 bases are TGTGCCAGCAGCTTGGTAATTAGCCGGGATACGCAGTATTTT.

The chain uses TRBV7-9 and TRBJ2-3; D might be TRBD2 (6 bases). The germline gives CDR1 SEHNR, CDR2 FQNEAQ (reference sequence). Trimming cost V 1 base and J 1 base, with 12 bases left between them. The CDR3 length is 16 residues. In DNA form, the CDR3 reads TGTGCCAGCAGCTTAGGCGGGACCCAAGGCACAGATACGCAGTATTTT. As protein: CASSLGGTQGTDTQYF.

This clonotype was seen at least ten times. This sequence joins TRBV12-3 or TRBV12-4 and TRBJ1-5, with D perhaps matching TRBD1 (5 bases). The V gene lost 0 bases and the J gene lost 2 bases, with 5 bases spanning the gap. The CDR3 spans 14 residues. CDR3 nucleotides: TGTGCCAGCAGTTTAGCAGGGGGCAATCAGCCCCAGCATTTT. Translated: CASSLAGGNQPQHF.

This chain joins TRBV13 and TRBJ1-1; D unresolved. Germline V gene sequence: CDR1 PRHDT, CDR2 FYEKMQ (reference sequence). There are 15 residues in the CDR3. Trimming left V 0 bases short and J 5 bases short, with 13 bases between. As DNA, the CDR3 is TGTGCCAGCAGCTTAGGCTCGTTTCCGGGGACTGAAGCTTTCTTT. It yields the protein CASSLGSFPGTEAFF. Using reference TRBV13 and TRBJ1-1 for the parts outside the CDR3, the full variable domain is AAGVIQSPRHLIKEKRETATLKCYPIPRHDTVYWYQQGPGQDPQFLISFYEKMQSDKGSIPDRFSAQQFSDYHSELNMSSLELGDSALYFCASSLGSFPGTEAFFGQGTRLTVV.

V and J are TRBV20-1 and TRBJ2-1; D unresolved. Germline values: CDR1 DFQATT, CDR2 SNEGSKA (reference sequence). This CDR3 has 12 residues. V gave up 3 bases and J gave up 10 bases, with 13 bases separating them. The CDR3 DNA sequence: TGCAGTGCTAGTCCTGAGGCCGTGGAGCAGTTCTTC. This translates into CSASPEAVEQFF.

The rearrangement joins TRBV12-3 or TRBV12-4 to TRBJ2-1; the match to TRBD2 covers 9 bases. This CDR3 has 16 residues. V was clipped by 6 bases and J by 7 bases; unmatched bases: 13. CDR3 DNA: TGTGCCAGCAGCCCTGGACTAGCGAGGTTATCAAATGAGCAGTTCTTC. Amino acid sequence: CASSPGLARLSNEQFF.

This clonotype was observed a handful of times. This chain joins TRBV13 and TRBJ1-3; no clear D gene. The CDR3 sequence is 15 residues long. The germline V gene has CDR1 PRHDT and CDR2 FYEKMQ (reference sequence). Between the trimmed V and J ends, which lost 5 bases and 4 bases, there was a span of 15 bases. CDR3 sequence reads: CASSPRAGEGNTIYF. CDR3 DNA sequence: TGTGCCAGCAGCCCTCGGGCCGGGGAAGGAAACACCATATATTTT.

This clonotype was counted at least ten times. V and J are TRBV7-2 and TRBJ1-1, with D unclear. The CDR3 length is 14 residues. V lost 1 base and J lost 0, with 6 bases in between. Germline CDR1 is SGHTA and CDR2 is FQGNSA. Here the CDR3 reads CASSLVLVNTEAFF. In nucleotides, the CDR3 is TGTGCCAGCAGCTTAGTTCTGGTGAACACTGAAGCTTTCTTT.

The chain joins TRBV7-9 to TRBJ2-7, with D uncertain. Germline V gives CDR1 SEHNR, CDR2 FQNEAQ (reference sequence). This CDR3 is 15 amino acids long. The germline V and J ends were trimmed by 5 bases and 2 bases, with 16 bases remaining between them. CDR3 DNA: TGTGCCAGCAGCGCTCCCAGTATGTTTACCTACGAGCAGTACTTC. Translation gives CASSAPSMFTYEQYF.

The gene calls are TRBV24-1 and TRBJ1-5; the match to TRBD1 covers 12 bases. This CDR3 spans 16 amino acids. V was pared by 5 bases and J by 7 bases, with 8 bases of the junction left unmatched. Germline V gene sequence: CDR1 KGHDR, CDR2 SFDVKD. The CDR3 reads CATSGGTGGLGQPQHF. The CDR3 DNA is TGTGCCACCAGTGGCGGGACAGGGGGCTTGGGCCAGCCCCAGCATTTT.

The V call is TRBV30, the J call TRBJ2-3, with a possible D match to TRBD1 (6 bases). This CDR3 comprises 14 residues. Deletions cut 1 base from V and 3 bases from J, with 11 bases between. Germline lookup yields CDR1 GTSNPN and CDR2 SVGIG (reference sequence). This chain's CDR3 is CAWSAGAGTDTQYF. DNA of the CDR3: TGTGCCTGGAGTGCAGGGGCAGGGACAGATACGCAGTATTTT.

The table lists this clonotype with a few counts. V and J are TRBV7-3 and TRBJ2-1; the match to TRBD2 covers 9 bases. The CDR3 totals 16 residues. Germline CDR1 SGHTA, CDR2 FQGTGA. The trim removed 4 bases at V and 4 bases at J, leaving 8 bases unmatched. CDR3 nucleotide sequence: TGTGCCAGCAGCTCCCGGGCGGGAGGGGATTACAATGAGCAGTTCTTC. As protein: CASSSRAGGDYNEQFF.

This clonotype has a handful of counts. The rearrangement joins TRBV3-1 to TRBJ2-7, with 8 nucleotides matching TRBD1. Germline-derived CDR1 and CDR2 are LGHDT and YNNKEL (reference sequence). The CDR3 consists of 14 residues. V lost 4 bases, J lost 6 bases, and 8 bases stayed unmatched. In nucleotides, the CDR3 is TGTGCCAGCAGCCGGGGACAGGCAACGGCCGAGCAGTACTTC. This gives the protein CASSRGQATAEQYF.

The chain recombines TRBV5-1 with TRBJ2-3; no firm D call. Germline assignment: CDR1 SGHRS and CDR2 YFSETQ. The CDR3 extends over 15 amino acids. Trimming left V 0 bases short and J 4 bases short, with 12 bases between. The CDR3 nucleotides read TGCGCCAGCAGCTTGGCCGCGAAGGCCTCAGATACGCAGTATTTT. It is translated as CASSLAAKASDTQYF.

The chain employs TRBV6-2 or TRBV6-3 and TRBJ2-3, with no clear D. This CDR3 comprises 12 residues. Per the germline V gene, CDR1 is MNHEY and CDR2 is SVGEGT. V was trimmed by 6 bases and J by 4 bases, leaving 8 bases between them. DNA for the CDR3: TGTGCCAGCAGCCACCTGTCAGATACGCAGTATTTT. The encoded protein is CASSHLSDTQYF.

This clonotype occurred a few times. The rearrangement uses TRBV6-2 or TRBV6-3 and TRBJ1-2, with no clear D. Trimming took off 5 bases at V and 2 bases at J, with 9 bases between the two ends. This CDR3 is built from 13 residues. Per germline, CDR1 MNHEY and CDR2 SVGEGT. CDR3 DNA: TGTGCCAGCAGTCGACCCTCCAACTATGGCTACACCTTC. Its translation: CASSRPSNYGYTF.

The V call is TRBV15, the J call TRBJ2-5; D gene uncertain. Trimming stripped 8 bases from V and 2 bases from J, with 18 bases between. The CDR3 contains 15 residues. Germline assignment: CDR1 LNHNV and CDR2 YYDKDF (reference sequence). CDR3: CATASPGTPQETQYF. As DNA, the CDR3 is TGTGCCACCGCGTCCCCTGGAACACCACAAGAGACCCAGTACTTC.

The rearrangement joins TRBV2 to TRBJ2-1, with 11 bases fitting TRBD2. V lost 8 bases and J lost 4; bases outside the gene matches: 4. This CDR3 comprises 14 residues. Germline CDR1 reads SNHLY; CDR2 reads FYNNEI. This CDR3 reads CASVTSGAYNEQFF. The CDR3 DNA follows: TGTGCCAGCGTGACTAGCGGGGCATACAATGAGCAGTTCTTC. Variable domain in full (rest from reference TRBV2 and TRBJ2-1): EPEVTQTPSHQVTQMGQEVILRCVPISNHLYFYWYRQILGQKVEFLVSFYNNEISEKSEIFDDQFSVERPDGSNFTLKIRSTKLEDSAMYFCASVTSGAYNEQFFGPGTRLTVL.

This clonotype was counted once. The chain carries TRBV20-1 and TRBJ2-1; no reliable D call. Germline loops: CDR1 DFQATT, CDR2 SNEGSKA (reference sequence). The CDR3 is made up of 10 amino acids. Trimming stripped 6 bases from V and 7 bases from J, with 7 bases between. CDR3 loop: CSASRNEQFF. CDR3 coding DNA: TGCAGTGCCTCGAGGAATGAGCAGTTCTTC.

This clonotype was seen only a few times. The V call is TRBV4-3, the J call TRBJ2-2, with D maybe TRBD2 (5 bases). Germline V gene sequence: CDR1 LGHNA, CDR2 YSLEER. This CDR3 is 20 amino acids long. Trimming took off 0 bases at V and 3 bases at J, with 23 bases between the two ends. For the CDR3, the DNA is TGCGCCAGCAGCCAAGATCTCCTGTTGGACTCCAGAAAACACACCGGGGAGCTGTTTTTT. Its protein is CASSQDLLLDSRKHTGELFF.

The chain uses TRBV6-2 or TRBV6-3 and TRBJ2-7; D is undetermined. V lost 1 base and J 5 bases, leaving 3 bases between the germline ends. The germline V gene has CDR1 MNHEY and CDR2 SVGEGT. The length of the CDR3 is 11 residues. Here the CDR3 reads CASSYFDEQYF. The CDR3 DNA reads TGTGCCAGCAGTTACTTTGACGAGCAGTACTTC.

This rearrangement joins TRBV7-3 to TRBJ1-2; D remains unclear. This CDR3 region has 14 residues. V lost 5 bases and J 7 bases, leaving 17 bases between the germline ends. The germline gives CDR1 SGHTA, CDR2 FQGTGA. This chain's CDR3 is CASSPNRGFAGYTF. The CDR3 DNA reads TGTGCCAGCAGCCCTAACCGGGGATTTGCTGGCTACACCTTC.